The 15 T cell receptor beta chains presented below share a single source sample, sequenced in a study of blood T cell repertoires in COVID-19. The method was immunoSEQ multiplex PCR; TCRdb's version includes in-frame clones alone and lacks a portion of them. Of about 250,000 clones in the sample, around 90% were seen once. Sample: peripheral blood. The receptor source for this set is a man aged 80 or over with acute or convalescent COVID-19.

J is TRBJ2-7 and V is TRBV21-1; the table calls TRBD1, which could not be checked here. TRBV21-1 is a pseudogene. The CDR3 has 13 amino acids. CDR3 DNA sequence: TGTGCCAGCACCCAGACAGAAACCTACGAGCAGTACTTC. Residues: CASTQTETYEQYF.

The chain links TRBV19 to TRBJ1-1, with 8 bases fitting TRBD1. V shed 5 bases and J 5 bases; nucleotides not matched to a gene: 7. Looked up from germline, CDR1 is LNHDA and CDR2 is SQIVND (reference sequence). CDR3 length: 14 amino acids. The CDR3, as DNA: TGTGCCAGTAGTCCTCGACAGGGGCGGACTGAAGCTTTCTTT. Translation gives CASSPRQGRTEAFF. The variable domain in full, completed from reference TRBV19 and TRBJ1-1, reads DGGITQSPKYLFRKEGQNVTLSCEQNLNHDAMYWYRQDPGQGLRLIYYSQIVNDFQKGDIAEGYSVSREKKESFPLTVTSAQKNPTAFYLCASSPRQGRTEAFFGQGTRLTVV.

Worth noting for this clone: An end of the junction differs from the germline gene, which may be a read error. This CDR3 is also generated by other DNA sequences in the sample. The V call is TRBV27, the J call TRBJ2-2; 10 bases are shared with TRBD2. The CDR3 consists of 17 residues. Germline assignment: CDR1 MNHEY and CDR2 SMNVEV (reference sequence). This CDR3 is CASSWSGRAVETGELFF. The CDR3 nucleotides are TGTGCCAGTAGTTGGAGCGGGAGGGCCGTAGAAACCGGGGAGCTGTTTTTT.

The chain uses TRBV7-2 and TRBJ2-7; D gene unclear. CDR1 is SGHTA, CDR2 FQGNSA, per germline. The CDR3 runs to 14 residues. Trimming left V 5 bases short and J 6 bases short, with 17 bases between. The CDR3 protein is CASSQSVSTGEQYF. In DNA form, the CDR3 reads TGTGCCAGCAGCCAATCTGTCTCGACGGGCGAGCAGTACTTC.

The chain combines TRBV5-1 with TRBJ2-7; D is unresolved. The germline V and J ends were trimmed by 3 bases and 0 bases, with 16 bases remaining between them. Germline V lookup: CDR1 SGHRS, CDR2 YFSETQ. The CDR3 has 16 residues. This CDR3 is CASSSFLWSDSYEQYF. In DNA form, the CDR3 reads TGCGCCAGCAGCTCCTTTTTGTGGTCAGACTCCTACGAGCAGTACTTC.

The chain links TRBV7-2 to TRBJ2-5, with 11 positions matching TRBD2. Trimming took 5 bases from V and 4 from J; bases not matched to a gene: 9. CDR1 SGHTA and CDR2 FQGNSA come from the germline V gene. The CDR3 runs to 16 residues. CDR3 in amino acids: CASSLLTSGGRETQYF. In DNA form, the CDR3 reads TGTGCCAGCAGCCTGCTAACTAGCGGGGGTCGAGAGACCCAGTACTTC.

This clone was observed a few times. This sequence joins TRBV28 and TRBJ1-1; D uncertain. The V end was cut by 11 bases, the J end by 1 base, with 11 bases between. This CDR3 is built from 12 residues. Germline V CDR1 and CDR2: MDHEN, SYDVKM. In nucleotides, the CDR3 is TGTGCCGCCGGTCGGGAGAACACTGAAGCTTTCTTT. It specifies CAAGRENTEAFF.

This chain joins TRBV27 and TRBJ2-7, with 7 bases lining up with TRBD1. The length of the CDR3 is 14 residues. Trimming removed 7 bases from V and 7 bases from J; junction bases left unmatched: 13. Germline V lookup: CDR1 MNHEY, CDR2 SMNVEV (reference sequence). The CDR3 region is CASKRTGARGEQYF. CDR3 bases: TGTGCCAGCAAGAGAACAGGGGCTCGTGGGGAGCAGTACTTC.

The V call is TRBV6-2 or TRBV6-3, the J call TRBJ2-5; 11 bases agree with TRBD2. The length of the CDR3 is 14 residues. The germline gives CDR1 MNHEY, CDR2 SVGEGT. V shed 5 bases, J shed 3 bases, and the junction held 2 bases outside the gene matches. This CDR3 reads CASSLGLAEETQYF. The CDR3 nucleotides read TGTGCCAGCAGTCTGGGACTAGCGGAAGAGACCCAGTACTTC.

CDR3 coding DNA: TGTGCCAGCAGCCCCTGGGCGGGAGAGAATGAGCAGTTCTTC. Residues: CASSPWAGENEQFF. This chain joins TRBV3-1 (or the pseudogene TRBV3-2) and TRBJ2-1; the match to TRBD2 covers 7 bases. Germline loops: CDR1 LGHDT, CDR2 YNNKEL (reference sequence). Trimming at V came to 4 bases and at J to 7 bases, leaving 7 bases not matched to a gene. The CDR3 consists of 14 residues.

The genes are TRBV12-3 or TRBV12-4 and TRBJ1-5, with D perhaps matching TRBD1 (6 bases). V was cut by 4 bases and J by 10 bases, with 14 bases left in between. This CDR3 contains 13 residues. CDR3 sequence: CASSWQGKGPQHF. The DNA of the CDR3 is TGTGCCAGCAGTTGGCAGGGGAAAGGTCCCCAGCATTTT.

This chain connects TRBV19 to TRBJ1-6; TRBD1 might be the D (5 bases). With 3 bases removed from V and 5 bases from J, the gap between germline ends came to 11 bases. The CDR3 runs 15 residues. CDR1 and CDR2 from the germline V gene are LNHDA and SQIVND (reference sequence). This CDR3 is CASSIRARDNSPLHF. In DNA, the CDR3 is TGTGCCAGTAGTATCAGGGCCAGAGATAATTCACCCCTCCACTTT.

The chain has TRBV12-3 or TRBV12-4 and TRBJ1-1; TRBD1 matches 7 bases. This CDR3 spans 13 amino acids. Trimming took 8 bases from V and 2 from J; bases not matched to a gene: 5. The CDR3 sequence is CASGHRGNTEAFF. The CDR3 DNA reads TGTGCCAGCGGACACAGGGGAAACACTGAAGCTTTCTTT.

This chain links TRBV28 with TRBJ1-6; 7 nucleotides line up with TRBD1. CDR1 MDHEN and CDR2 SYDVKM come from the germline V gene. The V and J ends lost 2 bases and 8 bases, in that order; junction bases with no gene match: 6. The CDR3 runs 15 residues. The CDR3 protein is CASSLNRGRDSPLHF. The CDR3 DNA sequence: TGTGCCAGCAGTTTAAACAGGGGCAGGGATTCACCCCTCCACTTT.

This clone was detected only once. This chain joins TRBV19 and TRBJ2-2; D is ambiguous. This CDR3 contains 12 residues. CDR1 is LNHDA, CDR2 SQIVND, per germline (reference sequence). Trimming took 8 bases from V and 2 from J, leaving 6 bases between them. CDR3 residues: CASLSNTGELFF. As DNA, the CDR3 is TGTGCCAGTCTTTCCAACACCGGGGAGCTGTTTTTT.